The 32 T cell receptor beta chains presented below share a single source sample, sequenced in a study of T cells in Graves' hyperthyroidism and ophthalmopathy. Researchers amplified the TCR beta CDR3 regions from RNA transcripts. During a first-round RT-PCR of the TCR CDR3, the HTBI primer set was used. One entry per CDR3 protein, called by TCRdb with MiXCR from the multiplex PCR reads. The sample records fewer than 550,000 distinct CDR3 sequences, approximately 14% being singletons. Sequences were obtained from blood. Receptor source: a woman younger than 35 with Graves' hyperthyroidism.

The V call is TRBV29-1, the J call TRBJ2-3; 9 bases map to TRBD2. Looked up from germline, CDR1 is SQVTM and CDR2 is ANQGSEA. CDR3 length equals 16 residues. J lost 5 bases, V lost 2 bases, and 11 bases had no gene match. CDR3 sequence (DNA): TGCAGCGTTGAATCCGGGGTAGCGGGAGTGTTAGATACGCAGTATTTT. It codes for CSVESGVAGVLDTQYF.

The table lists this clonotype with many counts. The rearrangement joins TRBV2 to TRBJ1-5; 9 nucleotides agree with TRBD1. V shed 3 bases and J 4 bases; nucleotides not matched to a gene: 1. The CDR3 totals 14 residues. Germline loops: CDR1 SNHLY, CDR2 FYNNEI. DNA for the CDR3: TGTGCCAGCAGTGAGGACAGGGGTAATCAGCCCCAGCATTTT. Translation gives CASSEDRGNQPQHF.

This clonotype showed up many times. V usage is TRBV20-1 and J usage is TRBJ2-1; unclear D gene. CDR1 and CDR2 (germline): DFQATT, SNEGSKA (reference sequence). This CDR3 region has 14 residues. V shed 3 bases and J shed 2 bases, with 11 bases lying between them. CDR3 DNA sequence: TGCAGTGCTAGCGACTTGGCGGCCTACAATGAGCAGTTCTTC. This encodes CSASDLAAYNEQFF.

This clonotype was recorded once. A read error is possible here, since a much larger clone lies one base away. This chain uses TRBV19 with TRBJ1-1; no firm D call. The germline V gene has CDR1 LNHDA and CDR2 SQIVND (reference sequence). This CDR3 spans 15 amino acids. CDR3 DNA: TGTACCAGTAGTATTAAGCCCGGGTCGAACACTGAAGCTTTCTTT. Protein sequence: CTSSIKPGSNTEAFF. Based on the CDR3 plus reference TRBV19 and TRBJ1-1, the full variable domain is DGGITQSPKYLFRKEGQNVTLSCEQNLNHDAMYWYRQDPGQGLRLIYYSQIVNDFQKGDIAEGYSVSREKKESFPLTVTSAQKNPTAFYLCTSSIKPGSNTEAFFGQGTRLTVV.

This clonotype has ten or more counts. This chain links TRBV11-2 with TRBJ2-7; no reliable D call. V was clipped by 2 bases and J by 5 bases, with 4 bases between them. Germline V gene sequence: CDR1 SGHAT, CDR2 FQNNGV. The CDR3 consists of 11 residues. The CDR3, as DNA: TGTGCCAGCAGCTTATATCACGAGCAGTACTTC. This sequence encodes CASSLYHEQYF.

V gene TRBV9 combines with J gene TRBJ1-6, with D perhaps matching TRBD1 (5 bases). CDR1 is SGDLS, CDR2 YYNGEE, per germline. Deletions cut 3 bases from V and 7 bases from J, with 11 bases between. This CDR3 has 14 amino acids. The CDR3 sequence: CASSAYRQNSPLHF. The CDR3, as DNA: TGTGCCAGCAGCGCCTATAGACAGAATTCACCCCTCCACTTT.

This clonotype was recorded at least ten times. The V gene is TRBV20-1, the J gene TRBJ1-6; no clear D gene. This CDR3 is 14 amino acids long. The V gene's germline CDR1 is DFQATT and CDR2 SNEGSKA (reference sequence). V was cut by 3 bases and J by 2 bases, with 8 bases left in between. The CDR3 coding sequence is TGCAGTGCTAGTGGTGGGGCCTATAATTCACCCCTCCACTTT. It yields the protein CSASGGAYNSPLHF.

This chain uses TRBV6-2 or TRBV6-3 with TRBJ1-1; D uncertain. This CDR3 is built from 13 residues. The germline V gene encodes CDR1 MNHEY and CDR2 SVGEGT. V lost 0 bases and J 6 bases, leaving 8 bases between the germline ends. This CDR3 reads CASSYSLGAEAFF. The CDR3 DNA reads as TGTGCCAGCAGTTACTCATTAGGAGCTGAAGCTTTCTTT.

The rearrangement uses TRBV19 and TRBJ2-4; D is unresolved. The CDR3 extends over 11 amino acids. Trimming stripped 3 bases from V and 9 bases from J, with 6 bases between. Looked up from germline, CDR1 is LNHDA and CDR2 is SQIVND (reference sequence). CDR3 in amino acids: CASSIGSIQYF. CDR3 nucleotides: TGTGCCAGTAGTATTGGGTCCATTCAGTACTTC.

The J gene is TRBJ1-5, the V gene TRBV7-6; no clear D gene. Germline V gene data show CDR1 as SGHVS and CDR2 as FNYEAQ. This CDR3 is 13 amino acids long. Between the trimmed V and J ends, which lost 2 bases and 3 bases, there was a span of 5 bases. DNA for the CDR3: TGTGCCAGCAGCTTATTCCTCAATCAGCCCCAGCATTTT. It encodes CASSLFLNQPQHF.

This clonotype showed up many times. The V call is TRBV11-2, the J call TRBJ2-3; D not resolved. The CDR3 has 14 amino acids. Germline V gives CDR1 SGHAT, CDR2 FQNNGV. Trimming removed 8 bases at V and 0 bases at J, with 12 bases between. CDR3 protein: CASVPLSSTDTQYF. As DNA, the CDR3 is TGTGCCAGCGTGCCACTATCTAGCACAGATACGCAGTATTTT.

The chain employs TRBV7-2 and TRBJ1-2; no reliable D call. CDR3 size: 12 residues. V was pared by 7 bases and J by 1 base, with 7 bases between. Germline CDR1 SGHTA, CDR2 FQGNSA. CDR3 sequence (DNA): TGTGCCAGCAACGTAAATAACTATGGCTACACCTTC. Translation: CASNVNNYGYTF.

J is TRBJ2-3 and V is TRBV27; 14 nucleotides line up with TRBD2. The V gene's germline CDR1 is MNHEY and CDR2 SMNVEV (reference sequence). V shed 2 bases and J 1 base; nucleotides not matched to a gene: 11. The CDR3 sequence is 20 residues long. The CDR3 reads CASSLRVVPGLAGGTDTQYF. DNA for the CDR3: TGTGCCAGCAGTTTACGGGTAGTCCCGGGACTAGCGGGGGGCACAGATACGCAGTATTTT.

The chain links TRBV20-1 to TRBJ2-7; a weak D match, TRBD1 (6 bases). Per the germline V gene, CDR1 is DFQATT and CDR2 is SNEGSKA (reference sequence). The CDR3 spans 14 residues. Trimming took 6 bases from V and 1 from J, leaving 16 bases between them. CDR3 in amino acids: CSARAGAWSYEQYF. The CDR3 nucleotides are TGCAGTGCCCGGGCAGGGGCCTGGTCCTACGAGCAGTACTTC.

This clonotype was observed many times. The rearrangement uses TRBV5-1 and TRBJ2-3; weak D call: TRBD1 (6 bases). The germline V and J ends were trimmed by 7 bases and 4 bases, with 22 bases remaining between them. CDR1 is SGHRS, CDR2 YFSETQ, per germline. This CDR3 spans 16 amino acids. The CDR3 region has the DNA TGCGCCAGCCGCCGGGACACCAATACCCTGGCAGATACGCAGTATTTT. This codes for CASRRDTNTLADTQYF.

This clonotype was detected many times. The CDR3 coding sequence is TGCGCCAGCAGCGCTACGACAGGGAACTATGGCTACACCTTC. Amino acids: CASSATTGNYGYTF. V and J are TRBV5-1 and TRBJ1-2; TRBD1 agrees at 7 bases. Germline values: CDR1 SGHRS, CDR2 YFSETQ. The J segment lost 2 bases and the V segment lost 4 bases, leaving 5 bases of the junction unmatched. CDR3 size: 14 residues.

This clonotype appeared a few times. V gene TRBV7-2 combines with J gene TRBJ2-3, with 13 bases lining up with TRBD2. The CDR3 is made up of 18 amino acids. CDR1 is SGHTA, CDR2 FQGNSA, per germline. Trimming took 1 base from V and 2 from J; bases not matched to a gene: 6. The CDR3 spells CASSLVTSGGANTDTQYF. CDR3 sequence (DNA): TGTGCCAGCAGCTTAGTTACTAGCGGGGGGGCTAACACAGATACGCAGTATTTT.

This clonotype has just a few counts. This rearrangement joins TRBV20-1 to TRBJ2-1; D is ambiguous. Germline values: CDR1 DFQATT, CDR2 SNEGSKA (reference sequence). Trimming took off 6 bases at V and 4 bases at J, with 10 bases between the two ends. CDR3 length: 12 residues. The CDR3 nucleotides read TGCAGTGCCGAAGGCTCTTACAATGAGCAGTTCTTC. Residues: CSAEGSYNEQFF.

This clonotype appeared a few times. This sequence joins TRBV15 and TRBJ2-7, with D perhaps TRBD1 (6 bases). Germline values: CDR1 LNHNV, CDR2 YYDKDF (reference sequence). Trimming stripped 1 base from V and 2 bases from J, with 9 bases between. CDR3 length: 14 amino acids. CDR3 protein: CATSRGTVAYEQYF. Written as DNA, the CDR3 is TGTGCCACCAGCAGAGGGACAGTTGCCTACGAGCAGTACTTC.

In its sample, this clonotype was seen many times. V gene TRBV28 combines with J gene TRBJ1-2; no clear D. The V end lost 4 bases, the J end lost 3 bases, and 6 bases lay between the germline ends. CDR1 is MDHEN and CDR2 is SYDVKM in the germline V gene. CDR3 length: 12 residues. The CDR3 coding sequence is TGTGCCAGCAGTTATCTGGACTATGGCTACACCTTC. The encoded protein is CASSYLDYGYTF.

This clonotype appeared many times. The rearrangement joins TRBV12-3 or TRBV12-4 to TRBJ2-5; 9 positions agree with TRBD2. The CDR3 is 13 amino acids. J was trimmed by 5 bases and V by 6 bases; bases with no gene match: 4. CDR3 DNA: TGTGCCAGCAGCCGTGGACTAGCGGAGACCCAGTACTTC. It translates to CASSRGLAETQYF.

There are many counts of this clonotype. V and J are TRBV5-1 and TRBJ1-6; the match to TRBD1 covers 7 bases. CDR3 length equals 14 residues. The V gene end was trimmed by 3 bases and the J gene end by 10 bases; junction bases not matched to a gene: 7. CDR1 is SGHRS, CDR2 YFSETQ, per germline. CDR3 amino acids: CASSSTGKGSPLHF. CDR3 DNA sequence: TGCGCCAGCAGCTCGACAGGGAAAGGCTCACCCCTCCACTTT.

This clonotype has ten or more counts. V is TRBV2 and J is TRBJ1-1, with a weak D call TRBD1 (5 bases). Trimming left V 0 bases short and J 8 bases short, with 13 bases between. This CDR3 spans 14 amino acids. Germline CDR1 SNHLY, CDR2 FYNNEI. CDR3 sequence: CASSEALGGIEAFF. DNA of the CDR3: TGTGCCAGCAGTGAAGCGCTCGGGGGGATCGAAGCTTTCTTT. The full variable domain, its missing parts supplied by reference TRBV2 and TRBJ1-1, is EPEVTQTPSHQVTQMGQEVILRCVPISNHLYFYWYRQILGQKVEFLVSFYNNEISEKSEIFDDQFSVERPDGSNFTLKIRSTKLEDSAMYFCASSEALGGIEAFFGQGTRLTVV.

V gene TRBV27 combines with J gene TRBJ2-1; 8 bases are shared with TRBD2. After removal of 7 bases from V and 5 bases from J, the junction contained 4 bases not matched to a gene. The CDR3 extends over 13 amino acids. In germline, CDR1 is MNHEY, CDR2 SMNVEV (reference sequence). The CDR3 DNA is TGTGCCAGCAAGGGACTAGGGAACAATGAGCAGTTCTTC. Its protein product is CASKGLGNNEQFF.

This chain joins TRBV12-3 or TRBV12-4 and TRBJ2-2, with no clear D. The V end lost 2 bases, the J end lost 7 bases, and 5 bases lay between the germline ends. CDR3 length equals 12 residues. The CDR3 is CASSLMLGELFF. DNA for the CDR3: TGTGCCAGCAGTTTAATGCTCGGGGAGCTGTTTTTT.

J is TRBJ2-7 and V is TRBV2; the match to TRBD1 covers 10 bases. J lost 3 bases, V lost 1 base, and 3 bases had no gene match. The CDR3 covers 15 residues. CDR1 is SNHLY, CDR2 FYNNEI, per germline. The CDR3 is CASSEGDRGFYEQYF. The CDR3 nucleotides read TGTGCCAGCAGTGAAGGGGACAGGGGTTTCTACGAGCAGTACTTC. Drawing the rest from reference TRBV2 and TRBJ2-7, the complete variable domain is EPEVTQTPSHQVTQMGQEVILRCVPISNHLYFYWYRQILGQKVEFLVSFYNNEISEKSEIFDDQFSVERPDGSNFTLKIRSTKLEDSAMYFCASSEGDRGFYEQYFGPGTRLTVT.

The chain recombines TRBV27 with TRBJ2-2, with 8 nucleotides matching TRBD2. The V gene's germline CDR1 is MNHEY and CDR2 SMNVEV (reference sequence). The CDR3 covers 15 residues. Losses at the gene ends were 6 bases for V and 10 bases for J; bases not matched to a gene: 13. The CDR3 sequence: CASSLGLAGRTELFF. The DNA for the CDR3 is TGTGCCAGCAGCCTCGGGCTAGCGGGTAGAACGGAGCTGTTTTTT.

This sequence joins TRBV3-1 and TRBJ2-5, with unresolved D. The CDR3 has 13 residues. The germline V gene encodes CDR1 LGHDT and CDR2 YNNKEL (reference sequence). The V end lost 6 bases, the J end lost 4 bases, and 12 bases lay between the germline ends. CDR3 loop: CASSEARSETQYF. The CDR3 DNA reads TGTGCCAGCAGTGAAGCACGTTCAGAGACCCAGTACTTC.

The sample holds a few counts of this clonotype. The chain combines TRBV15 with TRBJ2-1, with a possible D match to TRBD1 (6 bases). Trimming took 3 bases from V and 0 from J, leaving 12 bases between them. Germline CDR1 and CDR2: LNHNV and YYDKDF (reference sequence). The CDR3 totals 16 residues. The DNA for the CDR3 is TGTGCCACCAGCAGTCGACTGGACAGCTCCTACAATGAGCAGTTCTTC. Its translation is CATSSRLDSSYNEQFF.

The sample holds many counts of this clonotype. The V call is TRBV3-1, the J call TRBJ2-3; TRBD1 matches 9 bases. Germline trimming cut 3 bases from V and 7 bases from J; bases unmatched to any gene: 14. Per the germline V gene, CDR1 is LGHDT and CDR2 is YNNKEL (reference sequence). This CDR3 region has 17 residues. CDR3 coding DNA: TGTGCCAGCAGCCACGAACGGGACAGGGTGGAGGGAAATACGCAGTATTTT. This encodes CASSHERDRVEGNTQYF.

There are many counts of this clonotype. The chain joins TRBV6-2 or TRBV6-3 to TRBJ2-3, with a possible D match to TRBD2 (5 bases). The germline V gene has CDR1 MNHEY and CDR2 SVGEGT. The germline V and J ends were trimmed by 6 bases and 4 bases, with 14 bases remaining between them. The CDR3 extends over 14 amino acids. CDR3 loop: CASSNPLGSDTQYF. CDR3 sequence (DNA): TGTGCCAGCAGCAACCCACTAGGCTCAGATACGCAGTATTTT.

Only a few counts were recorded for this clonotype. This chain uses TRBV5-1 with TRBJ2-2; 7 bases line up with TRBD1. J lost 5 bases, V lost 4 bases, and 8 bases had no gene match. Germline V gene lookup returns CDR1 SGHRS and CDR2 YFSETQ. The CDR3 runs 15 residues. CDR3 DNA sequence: TGCGCCAGCAGCCCTTGGACAGGCCAGACCGGGGAGCTGTTTTTT. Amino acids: CASSPWTGQTGELFF.